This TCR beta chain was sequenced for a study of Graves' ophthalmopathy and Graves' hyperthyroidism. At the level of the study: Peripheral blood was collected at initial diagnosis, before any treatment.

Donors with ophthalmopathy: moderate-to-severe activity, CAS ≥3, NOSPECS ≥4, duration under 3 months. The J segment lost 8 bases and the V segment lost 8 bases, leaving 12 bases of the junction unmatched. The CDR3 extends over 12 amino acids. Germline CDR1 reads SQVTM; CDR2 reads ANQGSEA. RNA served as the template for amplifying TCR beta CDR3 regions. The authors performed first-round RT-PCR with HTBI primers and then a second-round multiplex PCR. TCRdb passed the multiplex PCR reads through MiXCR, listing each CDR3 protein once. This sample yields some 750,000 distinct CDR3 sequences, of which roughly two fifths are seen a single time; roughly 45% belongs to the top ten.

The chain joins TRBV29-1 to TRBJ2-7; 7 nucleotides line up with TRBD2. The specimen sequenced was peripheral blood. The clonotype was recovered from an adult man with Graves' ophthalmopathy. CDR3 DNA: TGCAGCTTAGAGCGGGGACGGTCGAAGCAGTACTTC. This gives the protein CSLERGRSKQYF.